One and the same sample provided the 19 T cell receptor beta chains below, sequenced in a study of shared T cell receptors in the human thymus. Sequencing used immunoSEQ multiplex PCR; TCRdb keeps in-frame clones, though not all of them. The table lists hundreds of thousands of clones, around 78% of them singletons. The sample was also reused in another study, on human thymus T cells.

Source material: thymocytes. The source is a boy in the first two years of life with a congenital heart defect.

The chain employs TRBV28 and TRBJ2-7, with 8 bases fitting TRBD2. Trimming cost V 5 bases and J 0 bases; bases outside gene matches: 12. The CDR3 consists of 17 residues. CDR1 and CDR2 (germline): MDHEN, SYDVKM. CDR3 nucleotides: TGTGCCAGCAGTCCATACGTTAGCGGGACCCCCTCCTACGAGCAGTACTTC. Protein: CASSPYVSGTPSYEQYF.

The DNA of the CDR3 is TGTGCCAGCAGTTACGGGGACATCGGCGAAAAACTGTTTTTT. This sequence encodes CASSYGDIGEKLFF. The V call is TRBV6-5, the J call TRBJ1-4, with a weak D call TRBD1 (6 bases). Germline lookup yields CDR1 MNHEY and CDR2 SVGAGI. This CDR3 has 14 amino acids. V lost 2 bases, J lost 8 bases, and 12 bases lay in between.

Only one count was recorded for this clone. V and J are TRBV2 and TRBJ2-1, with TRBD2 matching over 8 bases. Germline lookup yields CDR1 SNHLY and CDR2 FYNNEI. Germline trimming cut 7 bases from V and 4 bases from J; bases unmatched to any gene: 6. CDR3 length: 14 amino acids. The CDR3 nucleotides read TGTGCCAGCAATGGCAGCGGGGGATACAATGAGCAGTTCTTC. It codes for CASNGSGGYNEQFF.

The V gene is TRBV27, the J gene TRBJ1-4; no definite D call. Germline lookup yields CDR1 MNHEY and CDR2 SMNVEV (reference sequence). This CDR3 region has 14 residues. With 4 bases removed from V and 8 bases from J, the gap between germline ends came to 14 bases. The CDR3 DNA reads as TGTGCCAGCAGTTCACCAGCGCCCTACGAAAAACTGTTTTTT. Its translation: CASSSPAPYEKLFF.

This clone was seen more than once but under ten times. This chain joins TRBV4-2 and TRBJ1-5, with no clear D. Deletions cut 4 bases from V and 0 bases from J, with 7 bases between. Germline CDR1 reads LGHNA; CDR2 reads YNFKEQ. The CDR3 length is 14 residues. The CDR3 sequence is CASSPEYSNQPQHF. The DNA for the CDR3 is TGTGCCAGCAGCCCAGAATATAGCAATCAGCCCCAGCATTTT.

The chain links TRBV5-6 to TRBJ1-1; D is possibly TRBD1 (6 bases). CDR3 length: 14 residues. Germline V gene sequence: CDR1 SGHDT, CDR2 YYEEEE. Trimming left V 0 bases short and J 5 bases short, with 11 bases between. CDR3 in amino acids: CASSLGGLETEAFF. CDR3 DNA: TGTGCCAGCAGCTTGGGGGGGCTGGAAACTGAAGCTTTCTTT.

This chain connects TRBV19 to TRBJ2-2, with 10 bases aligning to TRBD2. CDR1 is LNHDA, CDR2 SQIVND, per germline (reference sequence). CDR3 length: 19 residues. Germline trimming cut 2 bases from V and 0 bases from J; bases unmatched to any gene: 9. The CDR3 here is CASSIRASGRSANTGELFF. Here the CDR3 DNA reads TGTGCCAGTAGTATAAGGGCTAGCGGGAGAAGCGCGAACACCGGGGAGCTGTTTTTT.

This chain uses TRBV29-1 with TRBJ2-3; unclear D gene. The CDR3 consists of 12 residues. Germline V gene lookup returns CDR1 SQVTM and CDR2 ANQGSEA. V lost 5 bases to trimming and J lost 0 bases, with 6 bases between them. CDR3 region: CSVPQSTDTQYF. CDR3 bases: TGCAGCGTTCCCCAAAGCACAGATACGCAGTATTTT.

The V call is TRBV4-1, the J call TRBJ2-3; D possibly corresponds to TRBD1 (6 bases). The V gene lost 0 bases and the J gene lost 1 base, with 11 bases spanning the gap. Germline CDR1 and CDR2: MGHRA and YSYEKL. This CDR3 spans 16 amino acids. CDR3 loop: CASSQDRGHCTDTQYF. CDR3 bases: TGCGCCAGCAGCCAAGATCGGGGACACTGCACAGATACGCAGTATTTT.

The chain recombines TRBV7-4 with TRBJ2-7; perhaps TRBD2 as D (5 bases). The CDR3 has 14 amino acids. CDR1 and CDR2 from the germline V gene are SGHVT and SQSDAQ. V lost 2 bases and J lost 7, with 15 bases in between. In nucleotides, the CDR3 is TGTGCCAGCAGCTTAAAACTCGGGGTTGGAGAGCAGTACTTC. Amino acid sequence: CASSLKLGVGEQYF.

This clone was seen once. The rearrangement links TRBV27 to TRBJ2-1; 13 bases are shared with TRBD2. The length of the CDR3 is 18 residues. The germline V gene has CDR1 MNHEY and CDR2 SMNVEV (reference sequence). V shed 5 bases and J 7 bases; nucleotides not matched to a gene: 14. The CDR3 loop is CASSPGRQGLAGRNEQFF. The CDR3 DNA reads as TGTGCCAGCAGTCCCGGGCGACAGGGACTAGCGGGAAGGAATGAGCAGTTCTTC.

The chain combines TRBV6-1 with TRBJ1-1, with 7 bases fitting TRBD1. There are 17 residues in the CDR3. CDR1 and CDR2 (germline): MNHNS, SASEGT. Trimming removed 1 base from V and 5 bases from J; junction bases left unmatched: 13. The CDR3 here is CASSEGSPGTGETEAFF. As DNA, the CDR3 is TGTGCCAGCAGTGAAGGATCACCTGGAACAGGGGAAACTGAAGCTTTCTTT.

This CDR3 is CASSILGASGRLEQYF. CDR3 in DNA: TGTGCCAGCAGTATACTTGGGGCTAGCGGGAGACTCGAGCAGTACTTC. The rearrangement links TRBV2 to TRBJ2-7, with 10 bases matching TRBD2. This CDR3 has 16 residues. Germline V CDR1 and CDR2: SNHLY, FYNNEI. V was pared by 5 bases and J by 6 bases, with 13 bases of the junction left unmatched.

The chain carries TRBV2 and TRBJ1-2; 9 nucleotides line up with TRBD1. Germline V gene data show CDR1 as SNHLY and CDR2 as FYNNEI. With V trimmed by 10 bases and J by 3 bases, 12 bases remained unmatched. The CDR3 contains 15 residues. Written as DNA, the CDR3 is TGTGCCATCTCGCACCGGGACAGGGAGCACTATGGCTACACCTTC. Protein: CAISHRDREHYGYTF.

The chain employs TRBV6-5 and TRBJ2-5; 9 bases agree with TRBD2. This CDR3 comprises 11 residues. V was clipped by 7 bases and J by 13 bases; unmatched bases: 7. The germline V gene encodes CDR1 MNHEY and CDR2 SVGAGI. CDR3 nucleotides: TGTGCCAGCACAGGAGCGGGAGGCACGTACTTC. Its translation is CASTGAGGTYF.

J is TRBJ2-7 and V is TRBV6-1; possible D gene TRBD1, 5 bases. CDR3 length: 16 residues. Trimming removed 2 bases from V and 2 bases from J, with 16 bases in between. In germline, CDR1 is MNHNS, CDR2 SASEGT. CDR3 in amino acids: CASSEYSRAMAYEQYF. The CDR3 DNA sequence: TGTGCCAGCAGTGAATATTCCAGGGCTATGGCCTACGAGCAGTACTTC.

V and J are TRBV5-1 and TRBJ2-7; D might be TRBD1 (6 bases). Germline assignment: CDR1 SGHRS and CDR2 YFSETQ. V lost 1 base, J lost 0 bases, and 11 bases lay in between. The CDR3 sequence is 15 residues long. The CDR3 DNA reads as TGCGCCAGCAGCTTGAGGCAGGGGAGCTCCTACGAGCAGTACTTC. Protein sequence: CASSLRQGSSYEQYF. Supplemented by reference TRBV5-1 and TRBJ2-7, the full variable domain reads KAGVTQTPRYLIKTRGQQVTLSCSPISGHRSVSWYQQTPGQGLQFLFEYFSETQRNKGNFPGRFSGRQFSNSRSEMNVSTLELGDSALYLCASSLRQGSSYEQYFGPGTRLTVT.

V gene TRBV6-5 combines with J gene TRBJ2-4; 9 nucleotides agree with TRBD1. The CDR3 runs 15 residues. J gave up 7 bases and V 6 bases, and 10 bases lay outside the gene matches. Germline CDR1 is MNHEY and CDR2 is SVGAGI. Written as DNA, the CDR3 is TGTGCCAGCAGCTCCGGGACAGGGTGGGACAACATTCAGTACTTC. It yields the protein CASSSGTGWDNIQYF.

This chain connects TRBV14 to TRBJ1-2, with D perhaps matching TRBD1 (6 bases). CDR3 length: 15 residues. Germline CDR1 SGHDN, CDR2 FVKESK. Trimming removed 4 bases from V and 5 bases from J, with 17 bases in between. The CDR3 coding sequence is TGTGCCAGCAGCCCTTCAGGGGATTTTGGGTATGGCTACACCTTC. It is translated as CASSPSGDFGYGYTF.